This TCR beta chain was captured in a study of CD8 T cells in ankylosing spondylitis. This clonotype was detected ten times or more. TCRdb independently ran MiXCR on the 5' RACE reads; one entry per CDR3 protein. The sample contains 45,000 to 65,000 distinct CDR3 sequences, roughly 7.4% of which appear only once. The CDR3 sequence is 16 residues long. The junction had 3 bases not matched to a gene; V was cut back by 2 bases and J by 2 bases. Germline V gives CDR1 SGHTA, CDR2 FQGTGA. The material sequenced was blood, either unsorted or a sorted T cell fraction (not recorded which). The V gene is TRBV7-3, the J gene TRBJ2-2; 9 bases are shared with TRBD2. The receptor comes from a female donor with ankylosing spondylitis or in good health (not recorded which). The CDR3 here is CASSLYLAGNTGELFF. CDR3 nucleotide sequence: TGTGCCAGCAGCTTATATCTAGCGGGAAACACCGGGGAGCTGTTTTTT.